The sequence of this T cell receptor (beta chain) was determined in a study of neoadjuvant anti-PD-1 for oral cavity cancer. V dropped 0 bases and J dropped 5 bases, with 23 bases sitting between them. CDR3 size: 18 residues. Germline V gene data show CDR1 as SGHRS and CDR2 as YFSETQ. The sample holds a few counts of this clone. The repertoire was sequenced with immunoSEQ multiplex PCR; TCRdb's copy has only in-frame clones and lacks some. The sample holds 4,500 to 5,000 clones, about 62% seen once. Sequencing was performed on tumor tissue, taken before nivolumab (anti-PD-1) treatment. The chain links TRBV5-1 to TRBJ2-5; D may be TRBD1 or TRBD2 (5 bases each). This receptor was obtained from a person between 40 and 85 years old with oral cavity squamous cell carcinoma. CDR3 protein: CASSLVSEGLFWGETQYF. For the CDR3, the DNA is TGCGCCAGCAGCTTGGTTAGCGAGGGGCTGTTCTGGGGCGAGACCCAGTACTTC.